One sample yielded the 31 T cell receptor beta chains listed below, sequenced in a study of blood T cell repertoires in COVID-19. Only in-frame clones appear in the TCRdb table, and some are missing; sequencing was by immunoSEQ multiplex PCR. The sample contains fewer than 150,000 clones, 88% of which appear only once. Sequenced sample: peripheral blood. These receptors came from a man aged 45-60 years with active or convalescent COVID-19.

CDR3 DNA sequence: TGTGCCAGCCGAGGAGCGGACCGCACAGATACGCAGTATTTT. Its protein product is CASRGADRTDTQYF. The J gene is TRBJ2-3, the V gene TRBV5-4, with D possibly matching TRBD2 (5 bases). In germline, CDR1 is SGHNT, CDR2 YYREEE (reference sequence). The CDR3 is made up of 14 amino acids. V was clipped by 7 bases and J by 1 base, with 13 bases between them.

The chain joins TRBV18 to TRBJ2-7; no definite D call. The V end was cut by 6 bases, the J end by 2 bases, with 8 bases between. The CDR3 loop spans 12 amino acids. Germline V gene sequence: CDR1 KGHSH, CDR2 LQKENI. Here the CDR3 reads CASSQYPYEQYF. DNA of the CDR3: TGTGCCAGCTCGCAGTATCCCTACGAGCAGTACTTC.

The count of this clone is one. The rearrangement joins TRBV7-9 to TRBJ2-3; the D gene is possibly TRBD2 (6 bases). The CDR3 is made up of 16 amino acids. V was clipped by 4 bases and J by 0 bases, with 14 bases between them. Germline V gene data show CDR1 as SEHNR and CDR2 as FQNEAQ (reference sequence). The CDR3 DNA reads TGTGCCAGCAGCTCACCGAGCGGGCCTAGCACAGATACGCAGTATTTT. Amino acid sequence: CASSSPSGPSTDTQYF.

The chain couples TRBV9 to TRBJ1-3; D unclear. CDR1 and CDR2 from the germline V gene are SGDLS and YYNGEE. The CDR3 extends over 18 amino acids. V was cut by 0 bases and J by 0 bases, with 16 bases left in between. The CDR3 sequence is CASSVDFFAPGSGNTIYF. CDR3 DNA sequence: TGTGCCAGCAGCGTAGATTTCTTCGCTCCGGGCTCTGGAAACACCATATATTTT.

The chain joins TRBV28 to TRBJ2-5, with a possible D match to TRBD2 (6 bases). Deletions cut 6 bases from V and 1 base from J, with 12 bases between. The CDR3 has 14 amino acids. The V gene's germline CDR1 is MDHEN and CDR2 SYDVKM. In DNA form, the CDR3 reads TGTGCCAGCAGACACAGCGGGTTCCAAGAGACCCAGTACTTC. This gives the protein CASRHSGFQETQYF. The full variable domain, with the rest looked up from reference TRBV28 and TRBJ2-5, is DVKVTQSSRYLVKRTGEKVFLECVQDMDHENMFWYRQDPGLGLRLIYFSYDVKMKEKGDIPEGYSVSREKKERFSLILESASTNQTSMYLCASRHSGFQETQYFGPGTRLLVL.

The chain is built from TRBV19 and TRBJ1-5; D is unresolved. V lost 3 bases and J 10 bases, leaving 16 bases between the germline ends. The CDR3 is 14 residues long. Germline V gives CDR1 LNHDA, CDR2 SQIVND (reference sequence). For the CDR3, the DNA is TGTGCCAGTAGTATGAGGCACCTAGCTTCACCCCAGCATTTT. It translates to CASSMRHLASPQHF.

The CDR3 reads CASSPDGQARNTIYF. As DNA, the CDR3 is TGTGCCAGCAGCCCGGATGGACAGGCGAGAAACACCATATATTTT. V is TRBV16 and J is TRBJ1-3; 7 bases are shared with TRBD1. The CDR3 covers 15 residues. In germline, CDR1 is KGHSY, CDR2 FQNENV. V trimming: 4 bases; J trimming: 5 bases; junction bases outside the gene matches: 8.

This clone was detected a few times. The J gene is TRBJ2-4, the V gene TRBV14; D possibly corresponds to TRBD1 (6 bases). The CDR3 has 12 residues. CDR1 SGHDN and CDR2 FVKESK come from the germline V gene. V shed 8 bases and J shed 11 bases, with 16 bases lying between them. For the CDR3, the DNA is TGTGCCAGCCAACTAACAGGGTCGGTTCAGTACTTC. Residues: CASQLTGSVQYF.

Regarding this clone: The junction departs from the called germline gene at one end, perhaps through a read error. The V call is TRBV7-9, the J call TRBJ1-5; 8 bases are a match to TRBD1. The germline gives CDR1 SEHNR, CDR2 FQNEAQ (reference sequence). The CDR3 covers 12 residues. The CDR3 DNA is TGTGCCAGCAGTTTAGCAGGGGGCCCCCAGCATTTT. Residues: CASSLAGGPQHF.

The gene calls are TRBV6-1 and TRBJ2-3; 8 bases are shared with TRBD2. Trimming removed 7 bases from V and 2 bases from J; junction bases left unmatched: 8. CDR3 size: 15 residues. CDR1 MNHNS and CDR2 SASEGT come from the germline V gene. The CDR3 DNA reads TGTGCCAGCAACGGACGGACTAGCCCCACAGATACGCAGTATTTT. Its translation: CASNGRTSPTDTQYF.

This clone came up a few times. V gene TRBV6-5 combines with J gene TRBJ2-2; 7 bases map to TRBD1. Germline V gives CDR1 MNHEY, CDR2 SVGAGI. J gave up 6 bases and V 7 bases, and 11 bases lay outside the gene matches. CDR3 length equals 15 residues. CDR3 DNA sequence: TGTGCCAGCACCGTAGAGGGGGCGGGCGCCGGGGAGCTGTTTTTT. Its protein is CASTVEGAGAGELFF.

This chain uses TRBV14 with TRBJ2-6; 8 nucleotides match TRBD2. This CDR3 region has 18 residues. J gave up 0 bases and V 6 bases, and 10 bases lay outside the gene matches. Germline V lookup: CDR1 SGHDN, CDR2 FVKESK. The CDR3 loop reads CASRKAGVGFSGANVLTF. As DNA, the CDR3 is TGTGCCAGCAGGAAAGCGGGGGTCGGGTTCTCTGGGGCCAACGTCCTGACTTTC.

For the CDR3, the DNA is TGTGCCAGCAGCTGGTCACAGGGGGCGTTCGGCTATGGCTACACCTTC. Amino acid sequence: CASSWSQGAFGYGYTF. This rearrangement joins TRBV7-2 to TRBJ1-2; 9 bases agree with TRBD1. The J segment lost 4 bases and the V segment lost 4 bases, leaving 10 bases of the junction unmatched. The germline V gene encodes CDR1 SGHTA and CDR2 FQGNSA. The CDR3 length is 16 residues.

The chain combines TRBV2 with TRBJ2-1, with 14 bases matching TRBD2. Germline-derived CDR1 and CDR2 are SNHLY and FYNNEI. The V gene end was trimmed by 5 bases and the J gene end by 8 bases; junction bases not matched to a gene: 5. This CDR3 comprises 15 residues. CDR3 coding DNA: TGTGCCAGCAGTTCGACTAGCGGGAGGGCATATGAGCAGTTCTTC. Its translation is CASSSTSGRAYEQFF.

The V and J genes are TRBV10-1 and TRBJ1-1; TRBD1 aligns across 7 bases. V was pared by 5 bases and J by 7 bases, with 7 bases of the junction left unmatched. Germline V gene lookup returns CDR1 WNHNN and CDR2 SYGVQD (reference sequence). The CDR3 is made up of 13 amino acids. Here the CDR3 reads CASSRTGFSEAFF. CDR3 bases: TGCGCCAGCAGTCGGACAGGATTTAGTGAAGCTTTCTTT.

This clone has just one count. The rearrangement links TRBV28 to TRBJ1-1; D remains unclear. This CDR3 spans 15 amino acids. The ends were cut back, 3 bases at V and 2 bases at J, with 13 bases in the middle. Germline V gives CDR1 MDHEN, CDR2 SYDVKM. In nucleotides, the CDR3 is TGTGCCAGCAGTTTTATAGCACCCCTAAACACTGAAGCTTTCTTT. Its translation: CASSFIAPLNTEAFF.

The V gene is TRBV7-3, the J gene TRBJ2-7; tentative D call: TRBD1 (6 bases). The V end lost 5 bases, the J end lost 2 bases, and 13 bases lay between the germline ends. CDR1 and CDR2 from the germline V gene are SGHTA and FQGTGA. The CDR3 consists of 14 residues. CDR3 residues: CASSPNREAYEQYF. The CDR3 DNA reads as TGTGCCAGCAGCCCAAACAGGGAAGCCTACGAGCAGTACTTC.

The rearrangement joins TRBV6-5 to TRBJ2-2; TRBD1 matches 9 bases. The CDR3 has 14 amino acids. Trimming at V came to 8 bases and at J to 5 bases, leaving 6 bases not matched to a gene. CDR1 is MNHEY and CDR2 is SVGAGI in the germline V gene. The CDR3 loop reads CASVGTGNTGELFF. In nucleotides, the CDR3 is TGTGCCAGCGTAGGGACAGGGAATACCGGGGAGCTGTTTTTT.

This clone was counted ten times or more. The chain couples TRBV19 to TRBJ2-1, with 12 bases that match TRBD2. Germline CDR1 and CDR2: LNHDA and SQIVND (reference sequence). This CDR3 is 17 amino acids long. V lost 4 bases, J lost 1 base, and 5 bases stayed unmatched. The CDR3 loop is CASSKRTSGMSYNEQFF. CDR3 nucleotide sequence: TGTGCCAGTAGTAAGAGGACTAGCGGGATGTCCTACAATGAGCAGTTCTTC.

J is TRBJ2-7 and V is TRBV7-9, with D perhaps matching TRBD1 (5 bases). The CDR3 spans 13 residues. V lost 5 bases and J lost 1, with 9 bases in between. CDR1 and CDR2 from the germline V gene are SEHNR and FQNEAQ (reference sequence). This chain's CDR3 is CASSPPGSYEQYF. CDR3 nucleotides: TGTGCCAGCAGCCCGCCAGGGTCCTACGAGCAGTACTTC.

The chain recombines TRBV9 with TRBJ1-1; 8 bases match TRBD1. CDR3 length: 13 residues. CDR1 and CDR2 (germline): SGDLS, YYNGEE. The V segment lost 0 bases and the J segment 8 bases; nucleotides outside the gene matches: 3. This CDR3 reads CASSVERTGEAFF. The CDR3 DNA sequence: TGTGCCAGCAGCGTAGAAAGGACAGGGGAAGCTTTCTTT.

The chain couples TRBV9 to TRBJ2-7; 10 nucleotides align to TRBD2. V lost 3 bases and J lost 1; bases outside the gene matches: 10. Germline lookup yields CDR1 SGDLS and CDR2 YYNGEE. The CDR3 has 17 amino acids. The CDR3 DNA reads as TGTGCCAGCAGCGCGGACACCGGGACTAGCGTTTCCTACGAGCAGTACTTC. This encodes CASSADTGTSVSYEQYF.

CDR3 coding DNA: TGTGCCAGCAGTTACGGGGCCTCTGGAAACACCATATATTTT. Translation: CASSYGASGNTIYF. The gene calls are TRBV6-5 and TRBJ1-3, with D tentatively TRBD1 (5 bases). Between the trimmed V and J ends, which lost 2 bases and 0 bases, there was a span of 5 bases. There are 14 residues in the CDR3. Germline V gene sequence: CDR1 MNHEY, CDR2 SVGAGI.

This clone was found a few times. This chain links TRBV29-1 with TRBJ2-7, with TRBD2 matching 12 bases. The CDR3 loop spans 15 amino acids. The germline CDR1 and CDR2 sequences are SQVTM and ANQGSEA. With 4 bases clipped from V and 4 bases from J, the junction kept 8 bases outside the gene matches. Here the CDR3 DNA reads TGCAGCGTTGTGGGACTAGCGGGCCCCCCGTACGAGCAGTACTTC. Translation gives CSVVGLAGPPYEQYF.

V and J are TRBV11-3 and TRBJ2-2; the D is unclear. Trimming took 1 base from V and 0 from J, leaving 9 bases between them. The germline V gene encodes CDR1 SGHNT and CDR2 YENEEA. The CDR3 runs 16 residues. CDR3: CASSLGGAPNTGELFF. CDR3 sequence (DNA): TGTGCCAGCAGCTTAGGCGGCGCCCCGAACACCGGGGAGCTGTTTTTT.

This chain uses TRBV27 with TRBJ2-2; D is unclear. V was shortened by 6 bases and J by 1 base, with 3 bases between the two germline ends. The CDR3 extends over 12 amino acids. The germline CDR1 and CDR2 sequences are MNHEY and SMNVEV (reference sequence). The CDR3 DNA reads as TGTGCCAGCAGCCAGAACACCGGGGAGCTGTTTTTT. It yields the protein CASSQNTGELFF.

The J gene is TRBJ2-7, the V gene TRBV28, with 7 bases identical to TRBD1. The V gene's germline CDR1 is MDHEN and CDR2 SYDVKM. V trimming: 10 bases; J trimming: 1 base; junction bases outside the gene matches: 7. The CDR3 totals 13 residues. The CDR3 is CATGTANSYEQYF. As DNA, the CDR3 is TGTGCCACCGGGACAGCTAATTCCTACGAGCAGTACTTC.

This rearrangement joins TRBV29-1 to TRBJ2-7; D not resolved. The germline V and J ends were trimmed by 5 bases and 6 bases, with 11 bases remaining between them. CDR3 size: 11 residues. CDR1 is SQVTM and CDR2 is ANQGSEA in the germline V gene. CDR3 DNA: TGCAGCGTTACGAGGAACTCCGAGCAGTACTTC. Amino acids: CSVTRNSEQYF.

The chain has TRBV19 and TRBJ1-4; D is possibly TRBD1 (6 bases). The CDR3 has 16 amino acids. In germline, CDR1 is LNHDA, CDR2 SQIVND (reference sequence). The V gene lost 6 bases and the J gene lost 0 bases, with 14 bases spanning the gap. The CDR3 spells CASRFGQTATNEKLFF. The CDR3, as DNA: TGTGCCAGTAGATTCGGACAGACCGCAACTAATGAAAAACTGTTTTTT.

The chain links TRBV9 to TRBJ1-3, with TRBD1 as a possible D gene (6 bases). The germline CDR1 and CDR2 sequences are SGDLS and YYNGEE. Trimming removed 0 bases from V and 5 bases from J, with 18 bases in between. This CDR3 is 17 amino acids long. The CDR3 nucleotides are TGTGCCAGCAGCGTAGCTCCTACGGGGGGGCCCAGAAACACCATATATTTT. Amino acid sequence: CASSVAPTGGPRNTIYF.

The sample holds a few counts of this clone. This chain connects TRBV5-8 to TRBJ2-7; 13 bases agree with TRBD2. The germline CDR1 and CDR2 sequences are SGHTS and YDEGEE. The CDR3 sequence is 15 residues long. V shed 4 bases, J shed 2 bases, and the junction held 3 bases outside the gene matches. The DNA of the CDR3 is TGTGCCAGCAGCACCGGACTAGCGGGGGCCTACGAGCAGTACTTC. Its protein product is CASSTGLAGAYEQYF. Looking up the rest from reference TRBV5-8 and TRBJ2-7 gives the full variable domain: EAGVTQSPTHLIKTRGQQATLRCSPISGHTSVYWYQQALGLGLQFLLWYDEGEERNRGNFPPRFSGRQFPNYSSELNVNALELEDSALYLCASSTGLAGAYEQYFGPGTRLTVT.